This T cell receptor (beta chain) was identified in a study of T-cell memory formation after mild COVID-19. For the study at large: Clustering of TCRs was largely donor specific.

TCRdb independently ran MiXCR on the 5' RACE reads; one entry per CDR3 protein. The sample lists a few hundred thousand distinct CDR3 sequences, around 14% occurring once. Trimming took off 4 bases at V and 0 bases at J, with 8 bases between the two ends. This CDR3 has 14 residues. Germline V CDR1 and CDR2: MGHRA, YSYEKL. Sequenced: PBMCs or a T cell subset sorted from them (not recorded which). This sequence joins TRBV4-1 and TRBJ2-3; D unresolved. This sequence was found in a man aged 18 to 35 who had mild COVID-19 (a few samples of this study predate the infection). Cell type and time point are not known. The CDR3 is CASSLYVSTDTQYF. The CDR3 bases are TGCGCCAGCAGCCTCTACGTTAGCACAGATACGCAGTATTTT.